The 21 T cell receptor beta chains listed next were all sequenced from one sample in a study of control samples from healthy donors and cancer patients. Here immunoSEQ multiplex PCR was the method, and the copy in TCRdb shows in-frame clones only, minus some. This sample yields some 130,000 clones, of which around 92% are seen a single time; roughly 1.9% belongs to the top ten. Source material: blood. These receptors originate from a woman between 45 and 65 years old in good health.

A word on this clone: This same CDR3 is encoded by further DNA sequences in the sample. The J gene is TRBJ1-1, the V gene TRBV27; possible D gene TRBD1, 6 bases. Germline V gene sequence: CDR1 MNHEY, CDR2 SMNVEV (reference sequence). The V end lost 2 bases, the J end lost 7 bases, and 11 bases lay between the germline ends. This CDR3 comprises 13 residues. DNA of the CDR3: TGTGCCAGCAGTTTACGGGGGGCGGGTGAAGCTTTCTTT. Translating gives CASSLRGAGEAFF.

V gene TRBV30 combines with J gene TRBJ1-1; D is uncertain. This CDR3 contains 12 residues. Trimming took 5 bases from V and 0 from J, leaving 7 bases between them. From germline, CDR1 is GTSNPN and CDR2 SVGIG (reference sequence). CDR3 region: CAWFGMNTEAFF. CDR3 nucleotides: TGTGCCTGGTTTGGAATGAACACTGAAGCTTTCTTT.

J is TRBJ1-1 and V is TRBV5-4; no reliable D call. This CDR3 comprises 15 residues. Germline V gene data show CDR1 as SGHNT and CDR2 as YYREEE (reference sequence). Trimming took 4 bases from V and 0 from J, leaving 13 bases between them. CDR3 region: CASSGSAVMNTEAFF. For the CDR3, the DNA is TGTGCCAGCAGCGGAAGCGCGGTTATGAACACTGAAGCTTTCTTT.

The chain links TRBV27 to TRBJ1-5; 8 bases map to TRBD1. There are 15 residues in the CDR3. Germline V lookup: CDR1 MNHEY, CDR2 SMNVEV (reference sequence). V lost 4 bases to trimming and J lost 4 bases; unmatched junction nucleotides: 6. The CDR3 is CASSSRQGLNQPQHF. The CDR3 DNA follows: TGTGCCAGCAGTTCTCGACAGGGGCTGAATCAGCCCCAGCATTTT.

The chain carries TRBV6-4 and TRBJ2-5; tentative D call: TRBD1 (6 bases). V was clipped by 5 bases and J by 1 base, with 17 bases between them. Germline V gene sequence: CDR1 MRHNA, CDR2 SNTAGT. The CDR3 contains 16 residues. DNA of the CDR3: TGTGCCAGCAGTCGAACGTCAGACAGGTTCCAAGAGACCCAGTACTTC. Translated, it gives CASSRTSDRFQETQYF.

The J gene is TRBJ1-6, the V gene TRBV2; D is perhaps TRBD1 (6 bases). The germline V gene encodes CDR1 SNHLY and CDR2 FYNNEI. Trimming cost V 3 bases and J 10 bases, with 16 bases left between them. CDR3 length equals 15 residues. This CDR3 is CASSDLGGVQSPLHF. The CDR3, as DNA: TGTGCCAGCAGTGATTTAGGGGGTGTTCAGTCACCCCTCCACTTT.

Here the CDR3 DNA reads TGTGCCACCAGCAGAGACCTGTCTGGGGTGTCACCCCTCCACTTT. Translating gives CATSRDLSGVSPLHF. The chain couples TRBV15 to TRBJ1-6, with D uncertain. Trimming took off 0 bases at V and 10 bases at J, with 13 bases between the two ends. Germline lookup yields CDR1 LNHNV and CDR2 YYDKDF (reference sequence). This CDR3 has 15 amino acids.

This rearrangement joins TRBV2 to TRBJ2-5, with 13 bases identical to TRBD2. CDR3 size: 18 residues. Germline-derived CDR1 and CDR2 are SNHLY and FYNNEI. The J segment lost 0 bases and the V segment lost 6 bases, leaving 10 bases of the junction unmatched. CDR3: CASRPTGTSGVYQETQYF. The CDR3 bases are TGTGCCAGCAGACCTACCGGGACTAGCGGGGTGTACCAAGAGACCCAGTACTTC.

This sequence joins TRBV3-1 (or the pseudogene TRBV3-2) and TRBJ2-5, with 10 nucleotides matching TRBD2. V was pared by 4 bases and J by 4 bases, with 9 bases of the junction left unmatched. CDR1 and CDR2 (germline): LGHDT, YNNKEL (reference sequence). The CDR3 is made up of 16 amino acids. The CDR3 is CASSPSGGFYRETQYF. CDR3 bases: TGTGCCAGCAGCCCTAGCGGGGGATTTTATAGAGAGACCCAGTACTTC.

The chain uses TRBV5-6 and TRBJ2-2; D tentatively reads TRBD1 or TRBD2 (5 bases each). This CDR3 contains 17 residues. Germline V gene lookup returns CDR1 SGHDT and CDR2 YYEEEE. The V end was cut by 0 bases, the J end by 5 bases, with 17 bases between. For the CDR3, the DNA is TGTGCCAGCAGCTTGGCCAAGAGGGGTTCGGTAACCGGGGAGCTGTTTTTT. It is translated as CASSLAKRGSVTGELFF.

The chain uses TRBV7-9 and TRBJ1-2; 9 nucleotides line up with TRBD1. CDR1 is SEHNR, CDR2 FQNEAQ, per germline (reference sequence). V dropped 5 bases and J dropped 7; count of bases not matched to a gene: 8. This CDR3 has 14 residues. The CDR3 region has the DNA TGTGCCAGCAGCGGACAGGGGCCCTCGGTTGGCTACACCTTC. This sequence encodes CASSGQGPSVGYTF.

V is TRBV30 and J is TRBJ2-5; D call uncertain. The CDR3 loop spans 15 amino acids. From germline, CDR1 is GTSNPN and CDR2 SVGIG (reference sequence). Trimming removed 5 bases from V and 2 bases from J, with 18 bases in between. The CDR3 reads CAWSASGVVQETQYF. DNA for the CDR3: TGTGCCTGGTCCGCCAGTGGAGTAGTACAAGAGACCCAGTACTTC.

The CDR3 sequence: CASSPGASGLTYNEQFF. In nucleotides, the CDR3 is TGTGCCAGCAGCCCGGGGGCTAGCGGGCTTACCTACAATGAGCAGTTCTTC. The J gene is TRBJ2-1, the V gene TRBV5-4; the match to TRBD2 covers 8 bases. CDR3 length: 17 amino acids. Germline-derived CDR1 and CDR2 are SGHNT and YYREEE (reference sequence). V lost 4 bases and J lost 2; bases outside the gene matches: 11.

This chain uses TRBV4-2 with TRBJ1-4; D ambiguous. The CDR3 loop spans 18 amino acids. The germline CDR1 and CDR2 sequences are LGHNA and YNFKEQ. Trimming cost V 0 bases and J 8 bases, with 22 bases left between them. The CDR3 loop is CASSQDLLLGGKEEKLFF. DNA of the CDR3: TGTGCCAGCAGCCAAGATTTACTTTTAGGAGGGAAAGAAGAAAAACTGTTTTTT.

The CDR3 DNA follows: TGTGCCAGCAAGTCGTGGGAGCCGGAGCAGTACTTC. It yields the protein CASKSWEPEQYF. The rearrangement uses TRBV6-5 and TRBJ2-7, with a tentative D call TRBD2 (5 bases). The V gene lost 7 bases and the J gene lost 7 bases, with 14 bases spanning the gap. CDR1 is MNHEY and CDR2 is SVGAGI in the germline V gene. The CDR3 is made up of 12 amino acids.

In its sample, this clone was seen once. CDR3 region: CASSPSQGARKYF. The CDR3 bases are TGTGCCAGCAGCCCCAGCCAGGGGGCTAGAAAGTACTTC. The chain combines TRBV27 with TRBJ2-7; 8 bases align to TRBD1. The CDR3 length is 13 residues. Germline CDR1 MNHEY, CDR2 SMNVEV (reference sequence). The V segment lost 6 bases and the J segment 11 bases; nucleotides outside the gene matches: 12.

This clone was seen a single time. The chain combines TRBV7-9 with TRBJ1-1; no firm D call. This CDR3 comprises 14 residues. CDR1 SEHNR and CDR2 FQNEAQ come from the germline V gene (reference sequence). With 3 bases removed from V and 0 bases from J, the gap between germline ends came to 8 bases. For the CDR3, the DNA is TGTGCCAGCAGCTTTCAGATTATGAACACTGAAGCTTTCTTT. Protein product: CASSFQIMNTEAFF.

V and J are TRBV19 and TRBJ1-2, with D perhaps TRBD1 (5 bases). The CDR3 is 16 residues long. V was shortened by 4 bases and J by 4 bases, with 19 bases between the two germline ends. Germline lookup yields CDR1 LNHDA and CDR2 SQIVND (reference sequence). CDR3 bases: TGTGCCAGTAGTAGGGTGAGGGGAGAGGGCTTCTATGGCTACACCTTC. It translates to CASSRVRGEGFYGYTF. Filled out from reference TRBV19 and TRBJ1-2, the complete variable domain reads DGGITQSPKYLFRKEGQNVTLSCEQNLNHDAMYWYRQDPGQGLRLIYYSQIVNDFQKGDIAEGYSVSREKKESFPLTVTSAQKNPTAFYLCASSRVRGEGFYGYTFGSGTRLTVV.

The rearrangement uses TRBV7-6 and TRBJ2-3; D gene ambiguous. CDR3 length equals 15 residues. V was shortened by 3 bases and J by 3 bases, with 13 bases between the two germline ends. Germline lookup yields CDR1 SGHVS and CDR2 FNYEAQ. CDR3 sequence reads: CASSFEPASTDTQYF. CDR3 in DNA: TGTGCCAGCAGCTTTGAGCCCGCTAGTACAGATACGCAGTATTTT. The full variable domain, with the rest looked up from reference TRBV7-6 and TRBJ2-3, is GAGVSQSPRYKVTKRGQDVALRCDPISGHVSLYWYRQALGQGPEFLTYFNYEAQQDKSGLPNDRFSAERPEGSISTLTIQRTEQRDSAMYRCASSFEPASTDTQYFGPGTRLTVL.

The chain couples TRBV11-2 to TRBJ1-1, with D unresolved. Per the germline V gene, CDR1 is SGHAT and CDR2 is FQNNGV. With 3 bases removed from V and 0 bases from J, the gap between germline ends came to 2 bases. CDR3 length: 12 residues. The CDR3: CASSLMNTEAFF. The CDR3 nucleotides are TGTGCCAGCAGCTTGATGAACACTGAAGCTTTCTTT. Looking up the rest from reference TRBV11-2 and TRBJ1-1 gives the full variable domain: EAGVAQSPRYKIIEKRQSVAFWCNPISGHATLYWYQQILGQGPKLLIQFQNNGVVDDSQLPKDRFSAERLKGVDSTLKIQPAKLEDSAVYLCASSLMNTEAFFGQGTRLTVV.

This CDR3 reads CASSLDRVNKKLFF. The CDR3 coding sequence is TGTGCCAGCTCACTAGACAGGGTGAACAAAAAACTGTTTTTT. This chain uses TRBV18 with TRBJ1-4; 7 bases match TRBD1. V lost 4 bases to trimming and J lost 9 bases; unmatched junction nucleotides: 8. Per the germline V gene, CDR1 is KGHSH and CDR2 is LQKENI. This CDR3 comprises 14 residues.